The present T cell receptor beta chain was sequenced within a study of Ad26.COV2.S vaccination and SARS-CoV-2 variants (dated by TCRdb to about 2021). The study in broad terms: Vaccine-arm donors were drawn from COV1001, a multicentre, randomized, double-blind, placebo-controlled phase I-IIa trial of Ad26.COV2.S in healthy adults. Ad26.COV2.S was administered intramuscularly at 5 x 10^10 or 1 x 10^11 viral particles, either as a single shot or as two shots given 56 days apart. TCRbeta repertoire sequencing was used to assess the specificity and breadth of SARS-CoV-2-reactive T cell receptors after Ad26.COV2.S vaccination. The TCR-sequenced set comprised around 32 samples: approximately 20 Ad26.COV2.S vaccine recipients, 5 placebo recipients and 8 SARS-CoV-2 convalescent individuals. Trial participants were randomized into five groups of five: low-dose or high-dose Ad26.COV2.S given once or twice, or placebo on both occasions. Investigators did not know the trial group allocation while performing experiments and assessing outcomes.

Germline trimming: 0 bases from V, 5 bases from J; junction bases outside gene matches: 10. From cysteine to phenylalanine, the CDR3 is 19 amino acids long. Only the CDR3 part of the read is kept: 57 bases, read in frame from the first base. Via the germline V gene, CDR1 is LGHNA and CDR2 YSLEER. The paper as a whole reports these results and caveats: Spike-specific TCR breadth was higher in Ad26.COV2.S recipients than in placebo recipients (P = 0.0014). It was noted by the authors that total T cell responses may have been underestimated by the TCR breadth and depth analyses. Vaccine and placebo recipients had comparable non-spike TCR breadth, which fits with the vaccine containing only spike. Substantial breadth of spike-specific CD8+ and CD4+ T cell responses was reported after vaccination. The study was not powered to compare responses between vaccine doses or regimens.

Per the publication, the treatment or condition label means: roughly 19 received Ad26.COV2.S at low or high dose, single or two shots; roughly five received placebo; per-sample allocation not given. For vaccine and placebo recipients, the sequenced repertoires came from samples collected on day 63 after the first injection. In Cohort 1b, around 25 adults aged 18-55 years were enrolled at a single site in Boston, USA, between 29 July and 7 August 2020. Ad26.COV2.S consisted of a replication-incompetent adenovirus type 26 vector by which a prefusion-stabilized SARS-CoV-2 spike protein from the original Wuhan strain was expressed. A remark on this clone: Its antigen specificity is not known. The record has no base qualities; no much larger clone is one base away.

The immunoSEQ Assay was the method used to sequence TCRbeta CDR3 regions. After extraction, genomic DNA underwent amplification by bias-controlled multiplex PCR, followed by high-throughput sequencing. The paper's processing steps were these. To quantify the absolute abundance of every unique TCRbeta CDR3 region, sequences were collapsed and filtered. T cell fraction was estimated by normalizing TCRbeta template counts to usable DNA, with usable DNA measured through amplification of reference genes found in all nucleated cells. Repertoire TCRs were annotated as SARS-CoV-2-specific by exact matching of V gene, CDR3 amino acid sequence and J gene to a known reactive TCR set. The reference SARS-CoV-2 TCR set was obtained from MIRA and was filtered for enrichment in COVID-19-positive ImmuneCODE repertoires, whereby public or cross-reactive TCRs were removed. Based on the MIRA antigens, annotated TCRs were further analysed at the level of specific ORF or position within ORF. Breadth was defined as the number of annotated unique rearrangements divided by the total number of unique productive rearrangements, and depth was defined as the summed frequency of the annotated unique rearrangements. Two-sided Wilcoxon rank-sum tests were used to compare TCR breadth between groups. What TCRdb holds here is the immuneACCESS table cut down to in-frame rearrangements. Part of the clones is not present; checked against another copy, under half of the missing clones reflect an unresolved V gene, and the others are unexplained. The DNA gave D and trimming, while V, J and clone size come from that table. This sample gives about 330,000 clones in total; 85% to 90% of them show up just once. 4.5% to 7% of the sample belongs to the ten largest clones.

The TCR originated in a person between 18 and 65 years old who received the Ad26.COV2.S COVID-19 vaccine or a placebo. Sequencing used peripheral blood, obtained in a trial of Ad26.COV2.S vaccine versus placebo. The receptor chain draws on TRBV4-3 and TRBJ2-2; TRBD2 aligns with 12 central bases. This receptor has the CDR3 CASSQEGLAGGPWTGELFF. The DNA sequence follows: TGCGCCAGCAGCCAAGAAGGGCTAGCGGGGGGGCCATGGACCGGGGAGCTGTTTTTT.